Listed below are T cell receptor beta chains from one sample, sequenced in a study of T cell responses to AZD1222 COVID-19 vaccine. Profiled with immunoSEQ multiplex PCR; TCRdb holds only in-frame clones, not every one. Here the sample spans 140,000 to 150,000 clones, 92% being singletons. The source was peripheral blood, collected 28 days after the second AZD1222 dose. These receptors were obtained from an adult who received the AZD1222 COVID-19 vaccine. CDR3s include the opening cysteine and the closing phenylalanine or tryptophan. D genes are given only for firm matches. Where a row states a size, it is once, few, many or the class of an expanded clone; other rows omit it.

D: NA
J: TRBJ1-3
size: NA
V: TRBV7-2
CDR3: CASSFKGGNTIYF
DNA: TGTGCCAGCAGCTTCAAGGGAGGAAACACCATATATTTT

D: NA
J: TRBJ2-7
size: once
V: TRBV11-3
CDR3: CASSLDGDRYEQYF
DNA: TGTGCCAGCAGCTTAGATGGAGACCGATACGAGCAGTACTTC

D: TRBD2
J: TRBJ2-3
size: NA
V: TRBV5-6
CDR3: CASSRPGLATDTQYF
DNA: TGTGCCAGCAGCCGACCGGGACTAGCAACGGATACGCAGTATTTT

D: TRBD2
J: TRBJ2-7
size: NA
V: TRBV14
CDR3: CASSLSGTSGLEQYF
DNA: TGTGCCAGCAGCCTGTCCGGGACTAGTGGCCTCGAGCAGTACTTC

D: NA
J: TRBJ1-5
size: NA
V: TRBV4-2
CDR3: CASSLVQAGADSNQPQHF
DNA: TGTGCCAGCAGCCTCGTGCAAGCAGGGGCGGATAGCAATCAGCCCCAGCATTTT

D: NA
J: TRBJ1-2
size: NA
V: TRBV28
CDR3: CASYAREVYGYTF
DNA: TGTGCCAGCTACGCCAGAGAGGTCTATGGCTACACCTTC

D: NA
J: TRBJ1-1
size: NA
V: TRBV30
CDR3: CAWKDDRNTEAFF
DNA: TGTGCCTGGAAGGATGACAGGAACACTGAAGCTTTCTTT

D: TRBD1
J: TRBJ2-1
size: NA
V: TRBV7-9
CDR3: CASSVKPGQGNEQFF
DNA: TGTGCCAGCAGCGTGAAACCGGGACAGGGGAATGAGCAGTTCTTC

D: NA
J: TRBJ1-5
size: NA
V: TRBV11-3
CDR3: CASSLGSIGAPQHF
DNA: TGTGCCAGCAGCTTGGGCTCCATCGGGGCCCCCCAGCATTTT

D: TRBD1
J: TRBJ1-6
size: NA
V: TRBV6-5
CDR3: CASRGGTVNSPLHF
DNA: TGTGCCAGCAGGGGCGGGACAGTCAATTCACCCCTCCACTTT

D: TRBD1
J: TRBJ2-7
size: NA
V: TRBV7-7
CDR3: CASSPKPNYGQALHTYEQYF
DNA: TGTGCCAGCAGCCCTAAACCAAACTATGGACAGGCCCTACATACCTACGAGCAGTACTTC

D: NA
J: TRBJ1-1
size: NA
V: TRBV29-1
CDR3: CSAAKGRGANTEAFF
DNA: TGCAGCGCCGCAAAAGGCCGGGGGGCGAACACTGAAGCTTTCTTT

D: NA
J: TRBJ2-5
size: NA
V: TRBV21-1
CDR3: CASSPRRDSQETQYF
DNA: TGTGCCAGCAGCCCTCGAAGGGACAGTCAAGAGACCCAGTACTTC

D: TRBD2
J: TRBJ2-7
size: NA
V: TRBV7-2
CDR3: CASSLARLAAYEQYF
DNA: TGTGCCAGCAGCTTAGCGAGGCTAGCGGCCTACGAGCAGTACTTC

D: NA
J: TRBJ1-1
size: NA
V: TRBV5-6
CDR3: CASSITGFMNTEAFF
DNA: TGTGCCAGCAGCATAACAGGTTTCATGAACACTGAAGCTTTCTTT

D: NA
J: TRBJ2-1
size: NA
V: TRBV11-1
CDR3: CASSPSSNRVALKFF
DNA: TGTGCCAGCAGCCCATCAAGCAACAGGGTTGCGCTAAAGTTCTTC

D: NA
J: TRBJ1-1
size: NA
V: TRBV28
CDR3: CASSFKGWRTEAFF
DNA: TGTGCCAGCAGTTTTAAAGGTTGGCGCACTGAAGCTTTCTTT

D: TRBD1
J: TRBJ1-1
size: NA
V: TRBV19
CDR3: CASSPSEGATEAFF
DNA: TGTGCCAGTAGTCCCTCCGAGGGGGCGACTGAAGCTTTCTTT

D: TRBD1
J: TRBJ2-1
size: NA
V: TRBV6-4
CDR3: CASSASATGTGQFF
DNA: TGTGCCAGCAGTGCCTCGGCTACCGGGACAGGGCAGTTCTTC

D: NA
J: TRBJ1-2
size: NA
V: TRBV7-2
CDR3: CASREGTASSNYGYTF
DNA: TGTGCCAGCAGAGAAGGGACGGCCTCGTCTAACTATGGCTACACCTTC

D: NA
J: TRBJ1-5
size: NA
V: TRBV2
CDR3: CASSGISGHNQPQHF
DNA: TGTGCCAGCAGTGGGATTTCAGGACACAATCAGCCCCAGCATTTT

D: NA
J: TRBJ1-1
size: NA
V: TRBV2
CDR3: CASSEGGFTEAFF
DNA: TGTGCCAGCAGTGAAGGGGGTTTCACTGAAGCTTTCTTT

D: NA
J: TRBJ1-2
size: NA
V: TRBV19
CDR3: CASSALGTTVNYGYTF
DNA: TGTGCCAGTAGTGCCTTAGGGACAACCGTTAACTATGGCTACACCTTC

D: TRBD2
J: TRBJ2-7
size: few
V: TRBV7-9
CDR3: CASSLAGTSGIEQYF
DNA: TGTGCCAGCAGCTTAGCCGGCACTAGCGGGATTGAGCAGTACTTC

D: NA
J: TRBJ1-2
size: NA
V: TRBV28
CDR3: CASSSAGTYVRGYTF
DNA: TGTGCCAGCAGTTCAGCCGGGACTTATGTCCGTGGCTACACCTTC

D: NA
J: TRBJ2-2
size: once
V: TRBV28
CDR3: CASSLDTGELFF
DNA: TGTGCCAGCAGTTTAGACACCGGGGAGCTGTTTTTT

D: NA
J: TRBJ1-2
size: NA
V: TRBV5-1
CDR3: CASSLTNYGYTF
DNA: TGCGCCAGCAGCTTAACTAACTATGGCTACACCTTC

D: NA
J: TRBJ1-5
size: NA
V: TRBV27
CDR3: CASSLGSTSNQPQHF
DNA: TGTGCCAGCAGTTTAGGGTCAACCAGCAATCAGCCCCAGCATTTT

D: NA
J: TRBJ2-2
size: NA
V: TRBV7-2
CDR3: CASSLAGWGPGELFF
DNA: TGTGCCAGCAGCTTAGCGGGGTGGGGTCCCGGGGAGCTGTTTTTT

D: TRBD1
J: TRBJ1-2
size: NA
V: TRBV27
CDR3: CASSRGQPGYGYTF
DNA: TGTGCCAGCAGCAGGGGACAGCCTGGCTATGGCTACACCTTC

D: NA
J: TRBJ2-3
size: NA
V: TRBV5-1
CDR3: CASSLQDADTQYF
DNA: TGCGCCAGCAGCTTACAGGACGCAGATACGCAGTATTTT

D: NA
J: TRBJ1-4
size: NA
V: TRBV28
CDR3: CASNPDGTTNEKLFF
DNA: TGTGCCAGCAACCCGGACGGTACAACTAATGAAAAACTGTTTTTT

D: NA
J: TRBJ1-1
size: NA
V: TRBV19
CDR3: CASSSDTENEAFF
DNA: TGTGCCAGTAGTTCCGACACGGAGAATGAAGCTTTCTTT

D: TRBD1
J: TRBJ1-1
size: NA
V: TRBV10-1
CDR3: CASSHGQGGRGGEAFF
DNA: TGCGCCAGCAGCCACGGACAGGGGGGGCGAGGCGGTGAAGCTTTCTTT

D: NA
J: TRBJ2-7
size: NA
V: TRBV21-1
CDR3: CASSPPVHEQYF
DNA: TGTGCCAGCAGCCCTCCCGTCCACGAGCAGTACTTC

D: NA
J: TRBJ2-7
size: NA
V: TRBV28
CDR3: CASSLIGRSGGIEQYF
DNA: TGTGCCAGCAGTTTAATTGGCCGGAGTGGTGGGATCGAGCAGTACTTC

D: TRBD2
J: TRBJ2-7
size: NA
V: TRBV7-2
CDR3: CASSFPRGTSTPEQYF
DNA: TGTGCCAGCAGCTTCCCACGAGGGACTAGTACCCCCGAGCAGTACTTC

D: NA
J: TRBJ2-7
size: NA
V: TRBV10-1
CDR3: CASSMSRVYEQYF
DNA: TGCGCCAGCAGTATGTCCAGGGTCTACGAGCAGTACTTC

D: TRBD1
J: TRBJ2-2
size: NA
V: TRBV11-3
CDR3: CASSSGTGKTGELFF
DNA: TGTGCCAGCAGCTCGGGGACAGGGAAGACCGGGGAGCTGTTTTTT

D: NA
J: TRBJ2-2
size: NA
V: TRBV6-5
CDR3: CASTLDRNTGELFF
DNA: TGTGCCAGCACCCTAGATAGGAACACCGGGGAGCTGTTTTTT

D: NA
J: TRBJ1-2
size: NA
V: TRBV5-4
CDR3: CASSLVSGDYYGYTF
DNA: TGTGCCAGCAGCTTGGTTTCAGGGGACTACTATGGCTACACCTTC